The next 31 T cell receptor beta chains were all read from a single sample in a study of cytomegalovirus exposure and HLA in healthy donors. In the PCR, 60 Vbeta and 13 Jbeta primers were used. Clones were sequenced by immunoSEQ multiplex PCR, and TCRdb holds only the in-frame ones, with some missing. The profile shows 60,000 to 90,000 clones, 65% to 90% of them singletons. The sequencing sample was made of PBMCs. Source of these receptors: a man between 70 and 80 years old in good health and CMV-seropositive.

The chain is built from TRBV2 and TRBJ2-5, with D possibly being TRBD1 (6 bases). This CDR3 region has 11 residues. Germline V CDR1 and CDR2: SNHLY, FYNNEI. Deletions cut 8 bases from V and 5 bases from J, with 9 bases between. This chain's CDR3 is CASGGAETQYF. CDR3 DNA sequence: TGTGCCAGCGGGGGCGCGGAGACCCAGTACTTC.

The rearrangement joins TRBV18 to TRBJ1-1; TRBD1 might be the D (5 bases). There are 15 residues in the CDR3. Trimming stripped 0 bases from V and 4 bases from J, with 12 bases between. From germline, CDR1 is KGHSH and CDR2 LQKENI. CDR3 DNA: TGTGCCAGCTCACCACCAGAACGGACATTCACTGAAGCTTTCTTT. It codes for CASSPPERTFTEAFF.

The CDR3 loop is CASSEQGNTGELFF. The CDR3 DNA reads TGTGCCAGCAGTGAACAGGGAAACACCGGGGAGCTGTTTTTT. The J gene is TRBJ2-2, the V gene TRBV25-1; TRBD1 is a possible D gene (5 bases). Germline-derived CDR1 and CDR2 are MGHDK and SYGVNS. The CDR3 covers 14 residues. Trimming pared 2 bases from V and 2 bases from J, leaving 6 bases between.

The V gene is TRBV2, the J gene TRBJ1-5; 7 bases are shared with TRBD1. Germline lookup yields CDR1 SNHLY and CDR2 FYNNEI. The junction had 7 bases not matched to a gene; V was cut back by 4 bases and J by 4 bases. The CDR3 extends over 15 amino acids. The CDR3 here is CASSGWTGGNQPQHF. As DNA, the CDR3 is TGTGCCAGCAGTGGCTGGACAGGAGGAAATCAGCCCCAGCATTTT.

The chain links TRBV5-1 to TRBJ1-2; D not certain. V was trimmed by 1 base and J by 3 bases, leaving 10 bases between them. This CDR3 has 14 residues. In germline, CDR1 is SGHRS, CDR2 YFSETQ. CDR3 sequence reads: CASSLQRADYGYTF. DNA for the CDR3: TGCGCCAGCAGCTTGCAGAGGGCGGACTATGGCTACACCTTC. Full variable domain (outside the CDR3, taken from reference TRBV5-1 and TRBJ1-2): KAGVTQTPRYLIKTRGQQVTLSCSPISGHRSVSWYQQTPGQGLQFLFEYFSETQRNKGNFPGRFSGRQFSNSRSEMNVSTLELGDSALYLCASSLQRADYGYTFGSGTRLTVV.

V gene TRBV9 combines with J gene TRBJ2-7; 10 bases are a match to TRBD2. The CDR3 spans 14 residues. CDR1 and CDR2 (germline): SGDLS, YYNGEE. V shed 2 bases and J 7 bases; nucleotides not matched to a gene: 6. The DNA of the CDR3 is TGTGCCAGCAGCGTTTCTAGCGGGGGAAGGGAGCAGTACTTC. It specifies CASSVSSGGREQYF.

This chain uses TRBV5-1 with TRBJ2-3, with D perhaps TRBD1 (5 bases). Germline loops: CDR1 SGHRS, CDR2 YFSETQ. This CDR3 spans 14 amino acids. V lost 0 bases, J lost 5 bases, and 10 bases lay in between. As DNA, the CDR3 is TGCGCCAGCAGCTTGGGTAGGGGCGGAGATACGCAGTATTTT. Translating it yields CASSLGRGGDTQYF.

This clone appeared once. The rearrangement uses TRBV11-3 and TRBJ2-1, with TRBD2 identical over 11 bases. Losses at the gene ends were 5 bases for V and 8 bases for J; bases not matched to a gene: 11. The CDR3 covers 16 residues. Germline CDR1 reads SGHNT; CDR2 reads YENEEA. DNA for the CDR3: TGTGCCAGCAGCCCCGCACTAGCGGGAGCTGTCGATGAGCAGTTCTTC. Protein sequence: CASSPALAGAVDEQFF.

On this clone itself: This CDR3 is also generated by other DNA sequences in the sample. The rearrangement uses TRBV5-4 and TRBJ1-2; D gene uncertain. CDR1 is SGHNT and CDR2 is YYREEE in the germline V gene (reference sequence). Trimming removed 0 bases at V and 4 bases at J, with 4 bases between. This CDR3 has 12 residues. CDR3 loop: CASSLDSYGYTF. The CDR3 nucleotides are TGTGCCAGCAGCTTGGACAGCTATGGCTACACCTTC.

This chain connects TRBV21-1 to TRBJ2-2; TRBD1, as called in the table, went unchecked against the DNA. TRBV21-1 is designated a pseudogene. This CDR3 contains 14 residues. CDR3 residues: CVPPGTQDTGELFF. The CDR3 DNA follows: TGTGTCCCCCCCGGAACTCAGGACACCGGGGAGCTGTTTTTT.

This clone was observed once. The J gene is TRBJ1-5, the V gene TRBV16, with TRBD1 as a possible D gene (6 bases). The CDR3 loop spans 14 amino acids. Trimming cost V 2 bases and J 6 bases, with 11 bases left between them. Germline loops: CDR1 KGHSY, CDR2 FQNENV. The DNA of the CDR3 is TGTGCCAGCAGCCAAGGGGGGGCTGCTCAGCCCCAGCATTTT. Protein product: CASSQGGAAQPQHF.

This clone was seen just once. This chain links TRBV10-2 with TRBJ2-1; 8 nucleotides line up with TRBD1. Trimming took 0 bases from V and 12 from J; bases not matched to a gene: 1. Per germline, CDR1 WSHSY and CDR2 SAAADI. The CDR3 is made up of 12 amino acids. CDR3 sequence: CASSESDRGQFF. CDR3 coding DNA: TGCGCCAGCAGTGAGTCCGACAGGGGGCAGTTCTTC.

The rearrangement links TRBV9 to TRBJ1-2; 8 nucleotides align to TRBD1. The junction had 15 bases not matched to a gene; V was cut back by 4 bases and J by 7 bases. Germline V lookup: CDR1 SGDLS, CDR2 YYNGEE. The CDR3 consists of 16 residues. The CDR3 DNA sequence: TGTGCCAGCAGCTCCCCTATGAGGACAGGGTCGGGTGGCTACACCTTC. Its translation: CASSSPMRTGSGGYTF.

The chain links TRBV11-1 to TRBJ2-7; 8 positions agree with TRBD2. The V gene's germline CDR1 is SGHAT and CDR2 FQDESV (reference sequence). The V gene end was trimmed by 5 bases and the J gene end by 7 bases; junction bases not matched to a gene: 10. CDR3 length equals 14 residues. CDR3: CASSPREGSGEQYF. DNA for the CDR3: TGTGCCAGCAGCCCCCGGGAGGGAAGCGGAGAGCAGTACTTC.

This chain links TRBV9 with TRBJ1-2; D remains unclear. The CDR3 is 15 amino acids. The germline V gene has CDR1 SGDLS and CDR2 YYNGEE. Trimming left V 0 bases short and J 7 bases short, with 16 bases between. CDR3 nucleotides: TGTGCCAGCAGCGTAGACAGTAAGGGAGAGGGTGGCTACACCTTC. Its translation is CASSVDSKGEGGYTF.

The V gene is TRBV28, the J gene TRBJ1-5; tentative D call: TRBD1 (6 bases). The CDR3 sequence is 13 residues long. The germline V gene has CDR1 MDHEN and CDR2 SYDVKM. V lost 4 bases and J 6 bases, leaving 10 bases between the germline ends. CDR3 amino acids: CASSSGDGQPQHF. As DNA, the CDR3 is TGTGCCAGCAGTTCAGGGGACGGTCAGCCCCAGCATTTT.

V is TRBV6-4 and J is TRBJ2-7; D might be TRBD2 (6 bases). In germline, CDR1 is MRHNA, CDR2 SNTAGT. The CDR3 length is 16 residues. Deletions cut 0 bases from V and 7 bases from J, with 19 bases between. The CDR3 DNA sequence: TGTGCCAGCAGTGACTCACCGGGACTCCTACTCGGAGAGCAGTACTTC. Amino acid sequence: CASSDSPGLLLGEQYF.

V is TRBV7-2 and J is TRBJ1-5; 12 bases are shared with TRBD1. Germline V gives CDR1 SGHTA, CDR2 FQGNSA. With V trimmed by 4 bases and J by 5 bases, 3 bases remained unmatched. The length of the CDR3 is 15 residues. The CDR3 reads CASSSGTGGYQPQHF. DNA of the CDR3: TGTGCCAGCAGCTCAGGGACAGGGGGCTATCAGCCCCAGCATTTT.

The CDR3 reads CASSSMGQGPAYEQYF. CDR3 nucleotide sequence: TGTGCCAGCAGTTCAATGGGACAGGGCCCGGCCTACGAGCAGTACTTC. V gene TRBV6-5 combines with J gene TRBJ2-7; TRBD1 agrees at 9 bases. Losses at the gene ends were 4 bases for V and 2 bases for J; bases not matched to a gene: 9. This CDR3 is built from 16 residues. Germline loops: CDR1 MNHEY, CDR2 SVGAGI.

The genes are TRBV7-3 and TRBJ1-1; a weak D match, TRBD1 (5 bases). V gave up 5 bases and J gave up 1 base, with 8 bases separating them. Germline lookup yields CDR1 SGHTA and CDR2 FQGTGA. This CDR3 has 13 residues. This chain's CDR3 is CASSRTGNTEAFF. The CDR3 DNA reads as TGTGCCAGCAGCCGAACAGGGAACACTGAAGCTTTCTTT.

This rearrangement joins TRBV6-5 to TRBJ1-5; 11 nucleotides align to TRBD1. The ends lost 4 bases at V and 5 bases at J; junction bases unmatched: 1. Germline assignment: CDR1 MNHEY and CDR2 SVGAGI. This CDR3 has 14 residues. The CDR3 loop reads CASSWDRGYQPQHF. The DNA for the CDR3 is TGTGCCAGCAGTTGGGACAGGGGGTATCAGCCCCAGCATTTT.

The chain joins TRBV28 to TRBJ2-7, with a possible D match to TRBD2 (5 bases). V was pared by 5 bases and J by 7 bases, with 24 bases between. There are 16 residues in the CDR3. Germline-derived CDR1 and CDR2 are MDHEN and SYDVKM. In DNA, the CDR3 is TGTGCCAGCAGTCCCTATCGAGCGGCCCACTTGAGGGAGCAGTACTTC. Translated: CASSPYRAAHLREQYF.

CDR3 nucleotide sequence: TGCAGCGTTGGGGACTTAGCGGGAGGTTCTTACGAGCAGTACTTC. Encoded protein: CSVGDLAGGSYEQYF. The chain recombines TRBV29-1 with TRBJ2-7; TRBD2 aligns across 10 bases. Germline CDR1 and CDR2: SQVTM and ANQGSEA. V shed 4 bases, J shed 4 bases, and the junction held 10 bases outside the gene matches. The CDR3 runs 15 residues.

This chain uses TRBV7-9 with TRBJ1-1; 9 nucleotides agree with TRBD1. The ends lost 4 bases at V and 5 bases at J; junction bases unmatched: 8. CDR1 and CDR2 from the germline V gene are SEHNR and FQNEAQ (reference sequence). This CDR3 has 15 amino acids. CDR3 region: CASSSLQGAHTEAFF. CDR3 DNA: TGTGCCAGCAGCTCCTTACAGGGGGCACATACTGAAGCTTTCTTT.

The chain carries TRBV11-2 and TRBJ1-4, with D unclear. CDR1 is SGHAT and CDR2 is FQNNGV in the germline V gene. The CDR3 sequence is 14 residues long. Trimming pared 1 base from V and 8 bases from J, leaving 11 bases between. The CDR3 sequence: CASSLALNSEKLFF. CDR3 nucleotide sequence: TGTGCCAGCAGCTTAGCCCTCAACAGCGAAAAACTGTTTTTT.

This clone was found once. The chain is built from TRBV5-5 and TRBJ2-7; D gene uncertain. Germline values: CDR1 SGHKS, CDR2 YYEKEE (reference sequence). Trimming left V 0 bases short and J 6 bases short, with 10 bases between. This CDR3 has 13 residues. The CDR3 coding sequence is TGTGCCAGCAGCTTGGCCAGGCCGCGCGAGCAGTACTTC. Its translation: CASSLARPREQYF.

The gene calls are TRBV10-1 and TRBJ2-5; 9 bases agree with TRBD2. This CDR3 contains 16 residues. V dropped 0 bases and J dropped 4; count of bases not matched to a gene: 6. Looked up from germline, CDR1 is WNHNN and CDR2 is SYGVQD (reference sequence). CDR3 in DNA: TGCGCCAGCAGTGAGTCGTTTAAACTAGCGGGAGAGACCCAGTACTTC. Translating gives CASSESFKLAGETQYF.

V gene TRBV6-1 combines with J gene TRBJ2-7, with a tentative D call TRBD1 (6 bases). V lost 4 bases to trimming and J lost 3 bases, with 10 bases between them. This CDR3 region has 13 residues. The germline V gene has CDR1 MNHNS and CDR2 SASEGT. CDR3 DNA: TGTGCCAGCAGTGGGGGACACTTCTACGAGCAGTACTTC. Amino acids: CASSGGHFYEQYF.

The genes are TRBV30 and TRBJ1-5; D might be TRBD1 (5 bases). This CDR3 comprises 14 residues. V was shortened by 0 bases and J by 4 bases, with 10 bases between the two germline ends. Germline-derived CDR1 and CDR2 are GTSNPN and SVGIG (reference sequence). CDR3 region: CAWSVSGGNQPQHF. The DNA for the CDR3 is TGTGCCTGGAGTGTTTCGGGGGGGAATCAGCCCCAGCATTTT.

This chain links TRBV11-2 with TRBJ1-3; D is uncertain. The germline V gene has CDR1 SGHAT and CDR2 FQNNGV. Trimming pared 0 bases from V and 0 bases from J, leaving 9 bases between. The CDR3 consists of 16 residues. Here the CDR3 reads CASSLDGPNSGNTIYF. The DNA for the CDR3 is TGTGCCAGCAGCTTAGATGGTCCTAACTCTGGAAACACCATATATTTT.

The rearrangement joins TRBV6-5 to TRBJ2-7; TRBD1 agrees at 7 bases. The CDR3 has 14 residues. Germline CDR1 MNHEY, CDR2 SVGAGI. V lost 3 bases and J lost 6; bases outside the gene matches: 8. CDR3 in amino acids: CASSYAWDRGEQYF. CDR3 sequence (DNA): TGTGCCAGCAGTTATGCCTGGGACAGAGGCGAGCAGTACTTC.